This T cell receptor beta chain originates from a study of shared clonotypes between healthy human individuals. The overall study: Three plates each covered CD4 naive and memory; CD8 naive two, CD8 memory one.

Germline lookup yields CDR1 SGHTA and CDR2 FQGTGA. This CDR3 has 13 residues. Trimming cost V 2 bases and J 4 bases, with 6 bases left between them. General study findings and limits: Naive subsets usually exceeded memory subsets in estimated richness.

TCRdb's copy holds only in-frame clones and misses some; the assay was immunoSEQ multiplex PCR. The sample lists about a million clones, 77% occurring once. In regard to this clone: Its antigen is still unknown. Possible read error: a much larger clone is one base away. In the same sample, other DNA sequences code for this CDR3.

The specimen sequenced was memory CD4+ T cells from PBMCs. The subset denotes: CD45RA-negative fraction. The chain links TRBV7-3 to TRBJ1-5; TRBD1 is a possible D gene (5 bases). This TCR derives from a man aged 18 to 30 in good health. Some clones in this sample may be carry-over from other donors' samples. The CDR3 coding sequence is TGTGCCAGCAGCTTACAGGGTAATCAGCCCCAGCATTTT. This translates into CASSLQGNQPQHF. Filled out from reference TRBV7-3 and TRBJ1-5, the complete variable domain reads GAGVSQTPSNKVTEKGKYVELRCDPISGHTALYWYRQSLGQGPEFLIYFQGTGAADDSGLPNDRFFAVRPEGSVSTLKIQRTERGDSAVYLCASSLQGNQPQHFGDGTRLSIL.